A selection of T cell receptor beta chains follows, all from one sample in a study of early T cells in non-severe SARS-CoV-2 infection. TCRdb reprocessed the 5' RACE reads via MiXCR and lists one record per CDR3 protein. The sample lists around 52,000 distinct CDR3 sequences, 6% to 7% occurring once. Sequenced material: whole blood. The source of these receptors is an adult who was a healthcare worker with PCR-confirmed SARS-CoV-2 infection or an uninfected control (not recorded which). Each CDR3 is given with its conserved first and last residue. The order of the fields is CDR3 DNA, CDR3 protein, D gene, clone size, V gene, J gene. D genes are given only for firm matches. Rows may omit the clone size; those that give it use once, few, many or a size class.

DNA: TGTGCCAGCAGTGGGACTAAATGGAAGGAGCAGTTCTTC
CDR3: CASSGTKWKEQFF
D: -
size: -
V: TRBV2
J: TRBJ2-1

DNA: TGCAGAGGCGCACAGGGGTCCCTGAACACTGAAGCTTTCTTT
CDR3: CRGAQGSLNTEAFF
D: TRBD1
size: few
V: TRBV20-1
J: TRBJ1-1

DNA: TGTGCCAGCAGCCAAGGGGACAGTGGGCTAGCCAAAAACATTCAGTACTTC
CDR3: CASSQGDSGLAKNIQYF
D: TRBD1
size: -
V: TRBV3-1
J: TRBJ2-4

DNA: TGCAGTGCTAGTTTTTCGAGTCGGGGCTACACCTTC
CDR3: CSASFSSRGYTF
D: -
size: many
V: TRBV20-1
J: TRBJ1-2

DNA: TGTGCCAGCTCACCCAGGACAGGAGACACCGGGGAGCTGTTTTTT
CDR3: CASSPRTGDTGELFF
D: TRBD1
size: few
V: TRBV18
J: TRBJ2-2

DNA: TGTGCCAGCAGTTACCGCCACGAGCAGTACTTC
CDR3: CASSYRHEQYF
D: -
size: few
V: TRBV6-2/TRBV6-3
J: TRBJ2-7

DNA: TGCGCCAGCAGTCCCGTCCAAGAGACCCAGTACTTC
CDR3: CASSPVQETQYF
D: -
size: many
V: TRBV10-2
J: TRBJ2-5

DNA: TGCGCCAGCAGCTTGGATGTCGGGGGTGAGCAGTTCTTC
CDR3: CASSLDVGGEQFF
D: -
size: many
V: TRBV5-1
J: TRBJ2-1

DNA: TGTGCCACCAGTGACCGTATGAACACTGAAGCTTTCTTT
CDR3: CATSDRMNTEAFF
D: -
size: many
V: TRBV24-1
J: TRBJ1-1

DNA: TGTGCCAGCAGCCGCCCAGTTGCGAACACCGGGGAGCTGTTTTTT
CDR3: CASSRPVANTGELFF
D: -
size: many
V: TRBV6-2/TRBV6-3
J: TRBJ2-2

DNA: TGTGCCAGCAGCTTACAGGGGTGGAGTGAAAAACTGTTTTTT
CDR3: CASSLQGWSEKLFF
D: -
size: many
V: TRBV7-8
J: TRBJ1-4

DNA: TGTGCCAGCAGCTTAAGTCCGAACACCGGGGAGCTGTTTTTT
CDR3: CASSLSPNTGELFF
D: -
size: many
V: TRBV11-2
J: TRBJ2-2

DNA: TGTGCCAGCAGCTACGATGGCCGGGGATCCGGGGAGCTGTTTTTT
CDR3: CASSYDGRGSGELFF
D: -
size: -
V: TRBV9
J: TRBJ2-2

DNA: TGTGCCAGTACCGTACCCTGGGGTGGCAATCAGCCCCAGCATTTT
CDR3: CASTVPWGGNQPQHF
D: -
size: many
V: TRBV19
J: TRBJ1-5

DNA: TGCAGTGCTAGAGTGGGCGGCTACAATGAGCAGTTCTTC
CDR3: CSARVGGYNEQFF
D: -
size: many
V: TRBV20-1
J: TRBJ2-1

DNA: TGTGCCAGCAGTTTAGCGGGGCTGGCAGATACGCAGTATTTT
CDR3: CASSLAGLADTQYF
D: -
size: many
V: TRBV12-3/TRBV12-4
J: TRBJ2-3

DNA: TGTGCCAGCAGCCCTCCCACAGATAGAAGCTACACCTTC
CDR3: CASSPPTDRSYTF
D: -
size: many
V: TRBV12-3/TRBV12-4
J: TRBJ1-2

DNA: TGCGCCAGCAGCAATAACATAGCGGGGGGCAGCACAGATACGCAGTATTTT
CDR3: CASSNNIAGGSTDTQYF
D: TRBD2
size: many
V: TRBV5-1
J: TRBJ2-3

DNA: TGTGCCAGCTTTAAAATATCCCATCAGACCCAGTACTTC
CDR3: CASFKISHQTQYF
D: -
size: many
V: TRBV7-9
J: TRBJ2-5

DNA: TGCAGTGCTAGGCAGGACTACGAGCAGTACTTC
CDR3: CSARQDYEQYF
D: -
size: many
V: TRBV20-1
J: TRBJ2-7

DNA: TGTGCCAGCAGTCGATCCGCTGGCTACACCTTC
CDR3: CASSRSAGYTF
D: -
size: few
V: TRBV6-2/TRBV6-3
J: TRBJ1-2

DNA: TGTGCCAGCAGCTTAGCGGACAGGGGAACTGAAGCTTTCTTT
CDR3: CASSLADRGTEAFF
D: TRBD1
size: many
V: TRBV11-2
J: TRBJ1-1

DNA: TGTGCCACCAGTGGAGGAGCAAAAGAGACCCAGTACTTC
CDR3: CATSGGAKETQYF
D: -
size: many
V: TRBV24-1
J: TRBJ2-5

DNA: TGCAGTGCTAGACCCCGTCGGGGGACCGGGGCCAACGTCCTGACTTTC
CDR3: CSARPRRGTGANVLTF
D: -
size: few
V: TRBV20-1
J: TRBJ2-6

DNA: TGCAGTGCTAGCCCGGGACTAGCGGGGGGGCGTTCCCGTCCGTTCTTC
CDR3: CSASPGLAGGRSRPFF
D: TRBD2
size: many
V: TRBV20-1
J: TRBJ2-1

DNA: TGTGCCAGCAGCACTCAACGACAAGAGACCCAGTACTTC
CDR3: CASSTQRQETQYF
D: -
size: many
V: TRBV11-2
J: TRBJ2-5

DNA: TGTGCCAGCTCACTAACGGGCTTTGCACAGACCTATGGCTACACCTTC
CDR3: CASSLTGFAQTYGYTF
D: -
size: many
V: TRBV18
J: TRBJ1-2

DNA: TGTGCCACCAGCAGAGAGGGGCAGGGAAGCAATCAGCCCCAGCATTTT
CDR3: CATSREGQGSNQPQHF
D: -
size: -
V: TRBV15
J: TRBJ1-5

DNA: TGTGCCAGTAGTATCGGGAGAGTTCCCACTGAAGCTTTCTTT
CDR3: CASSIGRVPTEAFF
D: -
size: few
V: TRBV19
J: TRBJ1-1

DNA: TGTGCCAGCAGCTTTAACCCGGGACACCATTACACCGGGGAGCTGTTTTTT
CDR3: CASSFNPGHHYTGELFF
D: -
size: many
V: TRBV5-8
J: TRBJ2-2

DNA: TGTGCCAGCGAGGGGGGTGCCGGGTCGTGGAGCACAGATACGCAGTATTTT
CDR3: CASEGGAGSWSTDTQYF
D: -
size: many
V: TRBV5-5
J: TRBJ2-3

DNA: TGTGCCAGCAGTGATCGGGGGGATGAGCAGTTCTTC
CDR3: CASSDRGDEQFF
D: TRBD2
size: few
V: TRBV25-1
J: TRBJ2-1

DNA: TGTGCCAGCAGCTTAGATCACCTGGGGGCGGCCAACTTC
CDR3: CASSLDHLGAANF
D: -
size: few
V: TRBV11-2
J: TRBJ2-4

DNA: TGCGCCAGCAGCCAAGGCGGACTATCCTACAATGAGCAGTTCTTC
CDR3: CASSQGGLSYNEQFF
D: -
size: many
V: TRBV4-3
J: TRBJ2-1

DNA: TGTGCCTGGAGTGTAGGTGTAGTCGATACGCAGTATTTT
CDR3: CAWSVGVVDTQYF
D: -
size: few
V: TRBV30
J: TRBJ2-3

DNA: TGTGCCAGCAGTTTAAACGTTGTCGAGCAGTACTTC
CDR3: CASSLNVVEQYF
D: -
size: many
V: TRBV12-3/TRBV12-4
J: TRBJ2-7

DNA: TGTGCCAGCAGCTTAGAAAAGAACACTGAAGCTTTCTTT
CDR3: CASSLEKNTEAFF
D: -
size: many
V: TRBV7-6
J: TRBJ1-1